The 5 T cell receptor beta chains listed next were all sequenced from one sample in a study of T cell responses to AZD1222 COVID-19 vaccine (dated by TCRdb to about 2021). This specimen's time point label, interpreted: baseline before first vaccination. The library was obtained by the immunoSEQ multiplex PCR assay. As stored in TCRdb, this immuneACCESS dataset retains in-frame rearrangements with V and J assigned. A fraction of the clones does not appear; measured against another copy, unresolved V genes explain less than half of the discrepancy, and the remainder lacks a known reason. The sample data list approximately 71,000 clones, and more than 70% of these were observed just once. Under 8.5% of the sample belongs to the ten largest clones. Sequencing was performed on peripheral blood, taken on day 0 of AZD1222 vaccination. The receptors were gathered from an adult in good health.

The chain carries TRBV12-3 or TRBV12-4 and TRBJ1-3; 8 bases match TRBD1. The V and J ends lost 5 bases and 12 bases, in that order; junction bases with no gene match: 6. The CDR3 loop spans 12 amino acids. The CDR3 here is CASSHGQGHIYF. DNA for the CDR3: TGTGCCAGCAGTCATGGACAGGGTCACATATATTTT.

The J gene is TRBJ1-3, the V gene TRBV28; no firm D call. CDR1 MDHEN and CDR2 SYDVKM come from the germline V gene. The CDR3 extends over 13 amino acids. Trimming removed 2 bases from V and 2 bases from J, with 4 bases in between. The CDR3 bases are TGTGCCAGCAGTTTACGGGCTGGAAACACCATATATTTT. It is translated as CASSLRAGNTIYF. Together with reference TRBV28 and TRBJ1-3, the CDR3 gives the full variable domain: DVKVTQSSRYLVKRTGEKVFLECVQDMDHENMFWYRQDPGLGLRLIYFSYDVKMKEKGDIPEGYSVSREKKERFSLILESASTNQTSMYLCASSLRAGNTIYFGEGSWLTVV.

The chain recombines TRBV3-1 (or the pseudogene TRBV3-2) with TRBJ2-7; 13 bases fit TRBD2. Trimming took 4 bases from V and 5 from J; bases not matched to a gene: 5. The CDR3 contains 15 residues. In germline, CDR1 is LGHDT, CDR2 YNNKEL (reference sequence). CDR3 in DNA: TGTGCCAGCAGCCGCTGGACTAGCGGGAGCGACGAGCAGTACTTC. Protein sequence: CASSRWTSGSDEQYF.

The chain links TRBV6-4 to TRBJ2-1; possible D gene TRBD2, 5 bases. The CDR3 runs to 14 residues. V dropped 3 bases and J dropped 7 bases, with 13 bases sitting between them. Germline CDR1 reads MRHNA; CDR2 reads SNTAGT. The CDR3 region is CASSDGTEGNEQFF. CDR3 in DNA: TGTGCCAGCAGTGATGGAACAGAGGGAAATGAGCAGTTCTTC.

The chain is built from TRBV19 and TRBJ2-1; no reliable D call. Between the trimmed V and J ends, which lost 3 bases and 0 bases, there was a span of 9 bases. CDR3 length: 15 residues. Germline CDR1 LNHDA, CDR2 SQIVND (reference sequence). The chain's CDR3 is CASSIAATSYNEQFF. In DNA, the CDR3 is TGTGCCAGTAGTATTGCGGCTACCTCCTACAATGAGCAGTTCTTC.